A single sample is the source of the 9 T cell receptor beta chains below, sequenced in a study of blood T cell repertoires in COVID-19. The data were produced by immunoSEQ multiplex PCR, yet TCRdb's version contains in-frame clones alone and is incomplete. The data show almost 350,000 clones, 88% seen once. What was sequenced was PBMCs or T cells enriched from blood (not recorded which). The receptors shown here come from a woman younger than 45 who had been exposed to COVID-19.

V gene TRBV6-5 combines with J gene TRBJ2-7; TRBD1 matches 8 bases. The CDR3 covers 14 residues. Germline V gene lookup returns CDR1 MNHEY and CDR2 SVGAGI. The V and J ends lost 5 bases and 2 bases, in that order; junction bases with no gene match: 5. The CDR3 region is CASSRQGLPYEQYF. The CDR3 nucleotides read TGTGCCAGCAGTCGACAGGGGTTACCCTACGAGCAGTACTTC.

The DNA for the CDR3 is TGTGCCAGTAGTATAGCTTGGGCTAGCGGGTCCTATGAGCAGTTCTTC. It is translated as CASSIAWASGSYEQFF. The J gene is TRBJ2-1, the V gene TRBV19; 8 nucleotides agree with TRBD2. CDR1 is LNHDA, CDR2 SQIVND, per germline (reference sequence). V dropped 1 base and J dropped 8; count of bases not matched to a gene: 10. The CDR3 runs to 16 residues.

Only one count was recorded for this clone. The V and J genes are TRBV24-1 and TRBJ2-5; 7 bases map to TRBD1. Germline lookup yields CDR1 KGHDR and CDR2 SFDVKD. CDR3 size: 17 residues. With V trimmed by 5 bases and J by 1 base, 12 bases remained unmatched. CDR3 in amino acids: CATSGMTGTEIQETQYF. Written as DNA, the CDR3 is TGTGCCACCAGTGGAATGACCGGGACAGAAATCCAAGAGACCCAGTACTTC.

V and J are TRBV2 and TRBJ2-2, with 7 bases aligning to TRBD2. Germline CDR1 is SNHLY and CDR2 is FYNNEI. The CDR3 extends over 16 amino acids. V lost 5 bases to trimming and J lost 2 bases; unmatched junction nucleotides: 8. The CDR3 reads CASSRPSGGNTGELFF. In DNA, the CDR3 is TGTGCCAGCAGTCGTCCGTCGGGAGGAAACACCGGGGAGCTGTTTTTT.

V usage is TRBV18 and J usage is TRBJ1-5; 9 bases are a match to TRBD1. The CDR3 consists of 17 residues. Germline CDR1 KGHSH, CDR2 LQKENI. V was clipped by 4 bases and J by 1 base; unmatched bases: 8. The CDR3 nucleotides are TGTGCCAGCTCACGGGACACAGGGGGCGGGAGCAATCAGCCCCAGCATTTT. Encoded protein: CASSRDTGGGSNQPQHF.

The chain uses TRBV30 and TRBJ1-5; TRBD1 agrees at 9 bases. J was trimmed by 4 bases and V by 6 bases; bases with no gene match: 4. The CDR3 spans 13 residues. Germline V gene sequence: CDR1 GTSNPN, CDR2 SVGIG (reference sequence). The CDR3 region has the DNA TGTGCCTGCAACAGGGGGCCGAATCAGCCCCAGCATTTT. Amino acids: CACNRGPNQPQHF.

The J gene is TRBJ2-3, the V gene TRBV18, with TRBD1 identical over 9 bases. The CDR3 contains 14 residues. The V gene's germline CDR1 is KGHSH and CDR2 LQKENI. Losses at the gene ends were 3 bases for V and 4 bases for J; bases not matched to a gene: 2. In DNA form, the CDR3 reads TGTGCCAGCTCACCCGGACAGGGGTCAGATACGCAGTATTTT. Protein: CASSPGQGSDTQYF.

J is TRBJ1-5 and V is TRBV7-9; 7 bases agree with TRBD1. V gave up 2 bases and J gave up 0 bases; unmatched junction bases: 10. This CDR3 region has 18 residues. Germline V gene lookup returns CDR1 SEHNR and CDR2 FQNEAQ (reference sequence). CDR3 residues: CASSLTLSGQHSNQPQHF. The DNA of the CDR3 is TGTGCCAGCAGCTTAACCCTATCGGGACAGCATAGCAATCAGCCCCAGCATTTT.

The chain combines TRBV9 with TRBJ2-7; D might be TRBD1 (5 bases). The CDR3 extends over 15 amino acids. V was cut by 0 bases and J by 5 bases, with 15 bases left in between. The germline CDR1 and CDR2 sequences are SGDLS and YYNGEE. CDR3 in DNA: TGTGCCAGCAGCGTAGACGTGGGGCCCAGGGACGAGCAGTACTTC. Translated, it gives CASSVDVGPRDEQYF.